Listed below are T cell receptor beta chains from one sample, sequenced in a study of blood T cell repertoires in COVID-19. The table came from immunoSEQ multiplex PCR; TCRdb's copy has only in-frame clones and leaves some out. The data contain approximately 250,000 clones, roughly 86% of them seen just once; the ten biggest clones take up approximately 5%. Material for sequencing was peripheral blood. Receptors were obtained from a woman aged 80 or older with COVID-19, enrolled during active disease. Both conserved end residues are part of each CDR3. Clone size, where shown, is once, few, many, or a class for clones that have expanded.

>.|TRBV5-6
CASSLFDRTNSPLHF
>.|TRBV7-2
CASSQGPGRGDTQYF
>.|TRBV6-5
CASREGQLSNQPQHF
>.|TRBV28
CASSSRGLSNQPQHF
>.|TRBV28
CVVGAQNQPQHF
>.|TRBV6-5
CASRQGAGNTIYF
>.|TRBV27
CASSTTGSGANVLTF
>.|TRBV7-2
CASSRDIIYGYTF
>.|TRBV7-2
CASSPRTGGHGYTF
>.|TRBV7-9
CASSLDGTGELFF
>.|TRBV28
CASTEAGGTLSYNEQFF
>.|TRBV11-2
CASSSGHLTNEKLFF
>.|TRBV29-1
CSVEDRWSTNYGYTF
>.|TRBV11-3
CASSAGTGTGGEQFF
>.|TRBV6-5
CASVELAGKNIQYF
>.|TRBV5-1
CASSLSSGYGTEAFF
>.|TRBV7-2
CASSLAGQVTDTQYF
>.|TRBV20-1
CSASDRGGSDTQYF
>.|TRBV7-2
CASRTGSSYNSPLHF
>.|TRBV5-8
CASSSVFGTENTEAFF
>.|TRBV28
CASSLPHGEQPQHF
>.|TRBV11-1
CASSWGGDVYGYTF
>.|TRBV2
CASRRDISYNEQFF
>.|TRBV6-5
CASRGTGGGTEAFF
>.|TRBV7-2
CASSFQGTGELFF
>.|TRBV6-5
CASSYGQGAGEQYF
>.|TRBV6-5
CASSPSWGGTDTQYF
>.|TRBV7-9
CASSSYPLQLTYRGYTF
>.|TRBV7-3
CASSLVAGGATGELFF
>.|TRBV10-3
CAIGDRNAGTEAFF
>.|TRBV6-5
CASTPPGDAATQYF
>.|TRBV6-5
CASTKQGAPALEQFF
>.|TRBV9
CASSVAASGQETQYF
>.|TRBV4-1
CASSQERSAERGRNEQFF
>.|TRBV5-1
CASSPSGSQPQHF
>.|TRBV5-1
CASSPLGTGPTLAGYTF
>.|TRBV6-2/TRBV6-3
CASSHSGGSTGELFF
>once|TRBV19
CASSVPGGGDGETQYF
>.|TRBV20-1
CSAHPGEGYTF
>.|TRBV18
CASSPPDSHYTF
>few|TRBV27
CASSYREGTEAFF
>.|TRBV18
CASSPRAGGRLEHNEQFF
>few|TRBV5-4
CASSETRTGSQHF
>.|TRBV9
CASTDRGRDTGELFF
>.|TRBV30
CAWSPGETQYF
>.|TRBV6-5
CASSYSTTSDTEAFF
>.|TRBV18
CASSPDREAFF
>.|TRBV7-2
CASSLRGSSNQPQHF
>.|TRBV9
CASSVGPSENTIYF
>.|TRBV7-3
CASSLTAAGDGYTF
>.|TRBV11-3
CASSLDSHNSPLHF
>.|TRBV28
CASSRTGGSNQPQHF
>.|TRBV3-1/TRBV3-2
CASSQGPASGELFF
>.|TRBV6-5
CASIRRSGANVLTF